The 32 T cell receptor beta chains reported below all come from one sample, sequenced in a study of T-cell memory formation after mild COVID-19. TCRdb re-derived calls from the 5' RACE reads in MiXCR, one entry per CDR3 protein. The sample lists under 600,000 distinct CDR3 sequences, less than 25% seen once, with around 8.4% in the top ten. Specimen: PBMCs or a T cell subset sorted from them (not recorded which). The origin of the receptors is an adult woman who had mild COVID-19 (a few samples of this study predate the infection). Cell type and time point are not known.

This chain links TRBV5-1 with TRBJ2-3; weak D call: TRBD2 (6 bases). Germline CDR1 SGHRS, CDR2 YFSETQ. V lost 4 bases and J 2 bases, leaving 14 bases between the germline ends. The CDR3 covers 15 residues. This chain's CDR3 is CASSAGAGSTDTQYF. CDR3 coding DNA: TGCGCCAGCAGCGCCGGTGCGGGATCCACAGATACGCAGTATTTT.

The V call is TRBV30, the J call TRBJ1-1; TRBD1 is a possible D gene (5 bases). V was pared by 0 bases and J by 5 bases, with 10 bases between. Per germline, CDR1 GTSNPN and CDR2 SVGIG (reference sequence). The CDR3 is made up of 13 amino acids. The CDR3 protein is CAWSVPGWTEAFF. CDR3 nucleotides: TGTGCCTGGAGTGTCCCAGGGTGGACTGAAGCTTTCTTT. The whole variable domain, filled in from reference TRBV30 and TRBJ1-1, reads SQTIHQWPATLVQPVGSPLSLECTVEGTSNPNLYWYRQAAGRGLQLLFYSVGIGQISSEVPQNLSASRPQDRQFILSSKKLLLSDSGFYLCAWSVPGWTEAFFGQGTRLTVV.

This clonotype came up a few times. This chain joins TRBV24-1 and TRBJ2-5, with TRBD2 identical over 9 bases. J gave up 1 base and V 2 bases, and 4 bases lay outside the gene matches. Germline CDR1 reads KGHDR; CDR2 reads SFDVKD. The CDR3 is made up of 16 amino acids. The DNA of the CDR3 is TGTGCCACCAGTGATTACATTAGCGGGAGCCAAGAGACCCAGTACTTC. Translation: CATSDYISGSQETQYF.

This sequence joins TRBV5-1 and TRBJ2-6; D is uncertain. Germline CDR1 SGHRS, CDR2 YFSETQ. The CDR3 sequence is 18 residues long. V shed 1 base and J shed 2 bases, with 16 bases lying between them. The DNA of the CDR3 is TGCGCCAGCAGCTTGAGGCCCATCTCTTGGGCTGGGGCCAACGTCCTGACTTTC. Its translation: CASSLRPISWAGANVLTF. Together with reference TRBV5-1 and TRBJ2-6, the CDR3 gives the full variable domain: KAGVTQTPRYLIKTRGQQVTLSCSPISGHRSVSWYQQTPGQGLQFLFEYFSETQRNKGNFPGRFSGRQFSNSRSEMNVSTLELGDSALYLCASSLRPISWAGANVLTFGAGSRLTVL.

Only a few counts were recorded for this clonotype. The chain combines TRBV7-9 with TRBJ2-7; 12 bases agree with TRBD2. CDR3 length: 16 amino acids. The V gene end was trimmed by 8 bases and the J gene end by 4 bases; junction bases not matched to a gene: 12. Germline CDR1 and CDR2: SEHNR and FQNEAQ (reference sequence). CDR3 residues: CASGPPTSGRWYEQYF. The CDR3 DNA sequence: TGTGCCAGCGGCCCCCCAACTAGCGGGAGGTGGTACGAGCAGTACTTC.

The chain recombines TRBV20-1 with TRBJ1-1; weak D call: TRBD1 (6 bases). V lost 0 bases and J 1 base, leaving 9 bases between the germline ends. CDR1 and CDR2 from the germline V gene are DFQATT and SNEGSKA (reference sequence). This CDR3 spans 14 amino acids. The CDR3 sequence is CSARDRGKNTEAFF. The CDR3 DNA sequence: TGCAGTGCTAGAGACAGGGGAAAGAACACTGAAGCTTTCTTT.

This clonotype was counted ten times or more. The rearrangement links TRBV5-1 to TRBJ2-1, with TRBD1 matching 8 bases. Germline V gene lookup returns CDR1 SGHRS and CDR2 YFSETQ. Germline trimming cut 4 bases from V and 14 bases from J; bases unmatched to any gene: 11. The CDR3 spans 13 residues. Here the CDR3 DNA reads TGCGCCAGCAGCGATCACAACCGACAGGGGAAGTTCTTC. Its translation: CASSDHNRQGKFF.

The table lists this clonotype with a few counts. CDR3 in amino acids: CASSLDGYDTEAFF. CDR3 nucleotides: TGCGCCAGCAGCTTGGATGGGTATGACACTGAAGCTTTCTTT. This chain joins TRBV5-1 and TRBJ1-1, with D unresolved. V lost 0 bases and J 3 bases, leaving 9 bases between the germline ends. CDR1 and CDR2 (germline): SGHRS, YFSETQ. This CDR3 contains 14 residues.

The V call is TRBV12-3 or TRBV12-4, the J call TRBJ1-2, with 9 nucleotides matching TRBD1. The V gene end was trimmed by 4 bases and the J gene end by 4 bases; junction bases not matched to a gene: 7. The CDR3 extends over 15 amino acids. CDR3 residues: CASSSAGTGPYGYTF. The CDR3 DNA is TGTGCCAGCAGTTCAGCCGGGACAGGGCCCTATGGCTACACCTTC.

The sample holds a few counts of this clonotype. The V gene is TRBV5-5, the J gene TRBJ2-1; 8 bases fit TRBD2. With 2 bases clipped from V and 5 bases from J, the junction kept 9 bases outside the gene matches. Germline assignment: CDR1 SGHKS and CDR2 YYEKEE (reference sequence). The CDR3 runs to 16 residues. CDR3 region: CASSLATFSGNNEQFF. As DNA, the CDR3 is TGTGCCAGCAGCTTAGCCACGTTTAGCGGGAACAATGAGCAGTTCTTC.

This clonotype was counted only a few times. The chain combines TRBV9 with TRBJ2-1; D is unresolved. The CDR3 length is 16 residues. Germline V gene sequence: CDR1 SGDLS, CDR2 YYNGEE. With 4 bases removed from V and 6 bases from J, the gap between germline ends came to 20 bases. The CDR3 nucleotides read TGTGCCAGCAGCCCACACTTGAGCGTAGTGTCCAATGAGCAGTTCTTC. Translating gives CASSPHLSVVSNEQFF.

The CDR3 nucleotides read TGTGCCAGCAGCTTAGGCGACGGTTGTTTCTGGGAGCAGTTCTTC. This translates into CASSLGDGCFWEQFF. This chain connects TRBV7-2 to TRBJ2-1; D gene ambiguous. The ends were cut back, 1 base at V and 10 bases at J, with 17 bases in the middle. Germline CDR1 and CDR2: SGHTA and FQGNSA. This CDR3 contains 15 residues.

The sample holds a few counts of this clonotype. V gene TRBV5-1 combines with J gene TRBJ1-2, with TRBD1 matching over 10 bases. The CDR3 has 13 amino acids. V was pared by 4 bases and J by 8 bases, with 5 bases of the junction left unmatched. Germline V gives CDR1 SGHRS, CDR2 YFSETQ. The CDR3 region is CASSMGQGSGYTF. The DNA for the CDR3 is TGCGCCAGCAGCATGGGACAGGGGAGCGGCTACACCTTC. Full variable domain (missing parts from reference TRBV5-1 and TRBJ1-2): KAGVTQTPRYLIKTRGQQVTLSCSPISGHRSVSWYQQTPGQGLQFLFEYFSETQRNKGNFPGRFSGRQFSNSRSEMNVSTLELGDSALYLCASSMGQGSGYTFGSGTRLTVV.

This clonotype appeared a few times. This chain's CDR3 is CATSRRHANTGELFF. In DNA form, the CDR3 reads TGTGCCACCAGCAGAAGACACGCGAACACCGGGGAGCTGTTTTTT. The J gene is TRBJ2-2, the V gene TRBV15; D is unresolved. The CDR3 is 15 amino acids. Germline V gene data show CDR1 as LNHNV and CDR2 as YYDKDF (reference sequence). Trimming took off 2 bases at V and 0 bases at J, with 7 bases between the two ends.

Written as DNA, the CDR3 is TGCGCCAGCAGCCAAGCCCGGTATTGGTCGGGCTATGGCTACACCTTC. Its protein product is CASSQARYWSGYGYTF. The V call is TRBV4-3, the J call TRBJ1-2; D gene ambiguous. The ends were cut back, 1 base at V and 4 bases at J, with 16 bases in the middle. Germline loops: CDR1 LGHNA, CDR2 YSLEER. CDR3 length equals 16 residues.

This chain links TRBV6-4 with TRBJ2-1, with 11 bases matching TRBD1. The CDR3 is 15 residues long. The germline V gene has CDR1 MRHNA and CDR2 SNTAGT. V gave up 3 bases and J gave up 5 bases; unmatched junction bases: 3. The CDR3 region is CASSEGTGGHNEQFF. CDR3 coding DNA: TGTGCCAGCAGTGAAGGGACAGGGGGTCACAATGAGCAGTTCTTC.

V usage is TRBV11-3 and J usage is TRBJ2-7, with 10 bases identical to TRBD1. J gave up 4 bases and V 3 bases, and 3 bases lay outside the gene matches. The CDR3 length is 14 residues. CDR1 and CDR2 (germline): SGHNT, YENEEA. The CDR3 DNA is TGTGCCAGCAGCTTGGGACAGGGGAAGTACGAGCAGTACTTC. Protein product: CASSLGQGKYEQYF.

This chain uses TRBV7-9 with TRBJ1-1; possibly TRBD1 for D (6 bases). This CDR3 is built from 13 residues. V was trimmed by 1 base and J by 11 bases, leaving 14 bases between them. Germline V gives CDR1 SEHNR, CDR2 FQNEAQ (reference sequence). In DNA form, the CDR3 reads TGTGCCAGCAGCTTAGACTATACAGGGTGGGCTTTCTTT. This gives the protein CASSLDYTGWAFF.

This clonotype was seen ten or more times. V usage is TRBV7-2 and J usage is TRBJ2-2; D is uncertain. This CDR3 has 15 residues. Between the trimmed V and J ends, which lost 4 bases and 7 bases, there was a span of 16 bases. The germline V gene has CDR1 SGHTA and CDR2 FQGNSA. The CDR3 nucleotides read TGTGCCAGCAGCTCTCAAATAGGGTGGGGCGGGGAGCTGTTTTTT. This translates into CASSSQIGWGGELFF.

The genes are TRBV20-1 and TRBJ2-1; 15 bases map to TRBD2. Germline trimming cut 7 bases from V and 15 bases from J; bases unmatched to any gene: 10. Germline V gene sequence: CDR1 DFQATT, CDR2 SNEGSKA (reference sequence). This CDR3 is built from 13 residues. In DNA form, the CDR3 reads TGCAGTGTCAGGACTAGCGGGAGGGCCGGCCTGTTCTTC. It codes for CSVRTSGRAGLFF.

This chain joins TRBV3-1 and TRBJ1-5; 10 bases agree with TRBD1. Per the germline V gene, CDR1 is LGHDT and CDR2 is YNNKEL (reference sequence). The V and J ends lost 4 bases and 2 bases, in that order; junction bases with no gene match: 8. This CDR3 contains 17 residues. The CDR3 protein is CASSPGTGVRGNQPQHF. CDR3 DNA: TGTGCCAGCAGCCCAGGGACAGGGGTAAGAGGCAATCAGCCCCAGCATTTT.

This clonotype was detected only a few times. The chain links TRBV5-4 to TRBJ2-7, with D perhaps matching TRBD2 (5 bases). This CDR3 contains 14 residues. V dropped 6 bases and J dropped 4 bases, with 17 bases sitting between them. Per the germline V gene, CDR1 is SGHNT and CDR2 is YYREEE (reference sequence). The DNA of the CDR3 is TGTGCCAGCACCCCGTCAAGTCCGGGATACGAGCAGTACTTC. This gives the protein CASTPSSPGYEQYF.

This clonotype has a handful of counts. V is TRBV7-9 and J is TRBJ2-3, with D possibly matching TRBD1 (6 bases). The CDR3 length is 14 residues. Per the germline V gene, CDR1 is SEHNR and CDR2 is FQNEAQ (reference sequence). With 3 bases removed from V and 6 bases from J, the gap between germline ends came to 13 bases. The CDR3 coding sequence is TGTGCCAGCAGCTTGGGGACACCCGTCGATACGCAGTATTTT. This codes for CASSLGTPVDTQYF.

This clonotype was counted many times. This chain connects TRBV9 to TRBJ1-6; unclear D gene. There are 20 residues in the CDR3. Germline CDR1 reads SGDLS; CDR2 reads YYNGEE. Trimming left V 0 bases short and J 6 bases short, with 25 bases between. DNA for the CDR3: TGTGCCAGCAGCGTAGCTCCATACACACGATACAGCACTCTTAATTCACCCCTCCACTTT. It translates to CASSVAPYTRYSTLNSPLHF.

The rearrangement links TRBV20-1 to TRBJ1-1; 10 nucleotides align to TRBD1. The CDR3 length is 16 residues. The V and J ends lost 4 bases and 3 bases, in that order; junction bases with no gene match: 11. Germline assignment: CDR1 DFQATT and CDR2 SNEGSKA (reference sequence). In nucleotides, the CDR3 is TGCAGTGCTACTTCAGGACAGGGGGGGGCCCACACTGAAGCTTTCTTT. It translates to CSATSGQGGAHTEAFF.

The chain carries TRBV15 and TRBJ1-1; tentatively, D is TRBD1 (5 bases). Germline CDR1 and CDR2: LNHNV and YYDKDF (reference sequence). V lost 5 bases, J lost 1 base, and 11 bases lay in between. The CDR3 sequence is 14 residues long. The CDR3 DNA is TGTGCCACCAGCGCTCGACAGAGGAACACTGAAGCTTTCTTT. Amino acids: CATSARQRNTEAFF.

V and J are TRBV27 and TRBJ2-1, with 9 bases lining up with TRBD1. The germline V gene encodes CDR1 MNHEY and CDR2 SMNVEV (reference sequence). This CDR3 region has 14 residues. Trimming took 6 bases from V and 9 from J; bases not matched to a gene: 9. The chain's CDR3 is CASRKGTGWGEQFF. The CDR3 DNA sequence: TGTGCCAGCAGGAAAGGGACAGGGTGGGGTGAGCAGTTCTTC.

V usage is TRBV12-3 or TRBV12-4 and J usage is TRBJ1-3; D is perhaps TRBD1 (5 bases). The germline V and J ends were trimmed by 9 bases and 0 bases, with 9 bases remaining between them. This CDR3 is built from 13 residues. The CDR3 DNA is TGTGCCAGTGACAGAGACTCTGGAAACACCATATATTTT. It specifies CASDRDSGNTIYF.

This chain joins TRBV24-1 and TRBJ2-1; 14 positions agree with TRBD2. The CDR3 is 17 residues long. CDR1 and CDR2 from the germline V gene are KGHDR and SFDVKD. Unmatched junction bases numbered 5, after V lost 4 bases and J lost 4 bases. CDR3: CATSEAGLAGVYNEQFF. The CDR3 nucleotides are TGTGCCACCAGTGAGGCGGGACTAGCGGGGGTTTACAATGAGCAGTTCTTC.

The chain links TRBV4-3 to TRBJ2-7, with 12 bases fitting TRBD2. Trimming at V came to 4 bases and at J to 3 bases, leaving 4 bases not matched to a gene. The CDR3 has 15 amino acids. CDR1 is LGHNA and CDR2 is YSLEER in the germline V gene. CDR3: CASSPGTSGFYEQYF. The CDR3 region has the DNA TGCGCCAGCAGCCCAGGGACTAGCGGGTTCTACGAGCAGTACTTC.

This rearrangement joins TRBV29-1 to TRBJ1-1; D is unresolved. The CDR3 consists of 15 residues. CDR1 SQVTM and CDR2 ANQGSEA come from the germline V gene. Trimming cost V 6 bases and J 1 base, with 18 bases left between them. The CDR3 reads CSVLIRRTKNTEAFF. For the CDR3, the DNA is TGCAGCGTGCTTATCCGACGGACCAAGAACACTGAAGCTTTCTTT. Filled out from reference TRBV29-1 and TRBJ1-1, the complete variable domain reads SAVISQKPSRDICQRGTSLTIQCQVDSQVTMMFWYRQQPGQSLTLIATANQGSEATYESGFVIDKFPISRPNLTFSTLTVSNMSPEDSSIYLCSVLIRRTKNTEAFFGQGTRLTVV.

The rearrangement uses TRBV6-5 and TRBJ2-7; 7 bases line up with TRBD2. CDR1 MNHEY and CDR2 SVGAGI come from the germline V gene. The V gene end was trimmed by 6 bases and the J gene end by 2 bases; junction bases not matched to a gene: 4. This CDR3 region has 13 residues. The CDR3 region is CASRGGTAYEQYF. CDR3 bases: TGTGCCAGCAGGGGAGGGACGGCCTACGAGCAGTACTTC.